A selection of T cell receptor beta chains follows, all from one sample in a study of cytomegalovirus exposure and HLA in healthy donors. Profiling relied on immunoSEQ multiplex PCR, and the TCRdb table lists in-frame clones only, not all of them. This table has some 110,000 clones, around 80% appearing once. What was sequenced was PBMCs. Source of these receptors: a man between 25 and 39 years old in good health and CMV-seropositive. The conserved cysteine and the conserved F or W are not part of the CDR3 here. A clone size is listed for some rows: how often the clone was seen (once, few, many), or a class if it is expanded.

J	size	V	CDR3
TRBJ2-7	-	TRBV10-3	ATKNRDPYEQY
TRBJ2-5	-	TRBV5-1	ASSLRLAGVTGRETQY
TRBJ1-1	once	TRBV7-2	ASSTQGVRTEAF
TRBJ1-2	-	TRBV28	ASSFTGFSELLLLYGYT
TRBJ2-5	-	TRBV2	ASSGRVNVQETQY
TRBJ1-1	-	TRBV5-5	ASSPKGTLNTEAF
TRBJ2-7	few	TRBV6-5	ASSYFARSRSYEQY
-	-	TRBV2	ASSGTLPYEQY
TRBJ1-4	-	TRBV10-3	AISVGQSNEKLF
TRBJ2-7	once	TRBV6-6	ASRSTGTGGEQY
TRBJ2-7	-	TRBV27	ASRTGSRSYEQY
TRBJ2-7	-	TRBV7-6	ASSPTPHSGGSYEQY
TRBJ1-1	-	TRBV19	ASTHRVGTEAF
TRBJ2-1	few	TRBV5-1	ASSLLAGEYNEQF
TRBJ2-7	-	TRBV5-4	ASSLDSSSYEQY
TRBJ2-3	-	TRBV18	ASSPFSSGAEDTQY
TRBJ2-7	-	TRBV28	ASSPGLAGHYEQY
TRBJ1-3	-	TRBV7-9	SSSPYSPGNTIY
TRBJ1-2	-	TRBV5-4	ASSSPADRDYGYT
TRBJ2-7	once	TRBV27	ASNPGQTLEQY
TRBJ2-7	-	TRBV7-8	ASLRSDNSYEQY
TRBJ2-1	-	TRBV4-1	ASSQGLVADRQF